The entry below gives a single T cell receptor beta chain sequence along with its context. This sample was included in a study of blood T cell repertoires in COVID-19. The CDR3 is 20 amino acids. Germline CDR1 reads SGHNT; CDR2 reads YENEEA. V lost 8 bases, J lost 0 bases, and 20 bases stayed unmatched. Profiled with immunoSEQ multiplex PCR; TCRdb holds only in-frame clones, not every one. The table includes approximately 300,000 clones, 70% to 90% detected once. This rearrangement joins TRBV11-3 to TRBJ2-2; 8 bases map to TRBD2. Sequencing input: PBMCs or T cells enriched from blood (not recorded which). This sequence originates from a woman aged 25 to 39 who had recovered from COVID-19. CDR3 coding DNA: TGTGCCAGCCCTCTCGGGGGGGGTCCGATCAGAGGGTCGAACACCGGGGAGCTGTTTTTT. It specifies CASPLGGGPIRGSNTGELFF.